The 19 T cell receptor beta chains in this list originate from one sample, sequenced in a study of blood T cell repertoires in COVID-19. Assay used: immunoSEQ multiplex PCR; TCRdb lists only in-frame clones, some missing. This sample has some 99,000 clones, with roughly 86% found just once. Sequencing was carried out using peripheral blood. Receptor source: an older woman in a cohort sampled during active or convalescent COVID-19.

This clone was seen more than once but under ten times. In nucleotides, the CDR3 is TGTGCCAGCAGTTACTCTTTCTACAGGGAAAATTCACCCCTCCACTTT. It encodes CASSYSFYRENSPLHF. This chain connects TRBV6-5 to TRBJ1-6; D perhaps matches TRBD1 (6 bases). CDR1 is MNHEY and CDR2 is SVGAGI in the germline V gene. V was shortened by 0 bases and J by 7 bases, with 13 bases between the two germline ends. This CDR3 spans 16 amino acids.

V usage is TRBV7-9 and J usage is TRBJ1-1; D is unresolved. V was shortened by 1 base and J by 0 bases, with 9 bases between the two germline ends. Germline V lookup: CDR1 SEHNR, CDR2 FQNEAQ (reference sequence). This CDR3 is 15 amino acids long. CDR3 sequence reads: CASSLELTLNTEAFF. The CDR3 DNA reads TGTGCCAGCAGCTTAGAACTAACCTTGAACACTGAAGCTTTCTTT.

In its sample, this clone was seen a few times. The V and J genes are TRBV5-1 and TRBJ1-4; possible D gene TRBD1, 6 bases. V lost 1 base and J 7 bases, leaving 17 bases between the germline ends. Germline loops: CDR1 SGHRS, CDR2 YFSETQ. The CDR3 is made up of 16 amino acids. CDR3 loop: CASSLRSGGPGEKLFF. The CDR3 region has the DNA TGCGCCAGCAGCTTGAGGTCCGGGGGGCCGGGTGAAAAACTGTTTTTT.

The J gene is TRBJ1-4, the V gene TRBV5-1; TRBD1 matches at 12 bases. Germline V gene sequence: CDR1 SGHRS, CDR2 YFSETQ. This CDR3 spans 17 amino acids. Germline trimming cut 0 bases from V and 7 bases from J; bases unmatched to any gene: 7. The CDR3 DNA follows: TGCGCCAGCAGCTTGGGGGACAGGGGGCGCTTGGGTGAAAAACTGTTTTTT. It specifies CASSLGDRGRLGEKLFF.

The CDR3 DNA follows: TGCGCCAGCAGCGCTTTGATAGGGAGGAACACTGAAGCTTTCTTT. It is translated as CASSALIGRNTEAFF. This chain joins TRBV5-1 and TRBJ1-1; D gene unclear. Germline V gene lookup returns CDR1 SGHRS and CDR2 YFSETQ. The CDR3 totals 15 residues. V was shortened by 4 bases and J by 1 base, with 14 bases between the two germline ends. The complete variable domain, with remaining parts taken from reference TRBV5-1 and TRBJ1-1, reads KAGVTQTPRYLIKTRGQQVTLSCSPISGHRSVSWYQQTPGQGLQFLFEYFSETQRNKGNFPGRFSGRQFSNSRSEMNVSTLELGDSALYLCASSALIGRNTEAFFGQGTRLTVV.

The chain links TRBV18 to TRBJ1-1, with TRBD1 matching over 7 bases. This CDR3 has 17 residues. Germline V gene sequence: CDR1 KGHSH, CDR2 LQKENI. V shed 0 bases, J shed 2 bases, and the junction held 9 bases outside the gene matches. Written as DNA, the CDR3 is TGTGCCAGCTCACCACCAAATAGGGGGCGGGCAAACACTGAAGCTTTCTTT. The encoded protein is CASSPPNRGRANTEAFF.

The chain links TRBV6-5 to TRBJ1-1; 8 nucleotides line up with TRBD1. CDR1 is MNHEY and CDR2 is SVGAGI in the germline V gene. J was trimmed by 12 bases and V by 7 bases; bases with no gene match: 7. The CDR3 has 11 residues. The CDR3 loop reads CASNQGAGSFF. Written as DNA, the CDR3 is TGTGCCAGCAACCAGGGGGCTGGTTCTTTCTTT.

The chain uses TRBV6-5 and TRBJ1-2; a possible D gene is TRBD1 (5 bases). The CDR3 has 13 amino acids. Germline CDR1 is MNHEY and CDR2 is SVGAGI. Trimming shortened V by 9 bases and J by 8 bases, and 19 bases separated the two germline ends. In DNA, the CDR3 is TGTGCCAGTAACCAAGGGGTTCAGCGCGGCTACACCTTC. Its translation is CASNQGVQRGYTF.

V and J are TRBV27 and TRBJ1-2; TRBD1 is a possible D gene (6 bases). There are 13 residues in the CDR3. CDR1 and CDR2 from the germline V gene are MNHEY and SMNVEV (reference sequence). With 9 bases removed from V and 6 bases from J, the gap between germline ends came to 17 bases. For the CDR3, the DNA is TGTGCCAGGACTCGCGACAGGATGAATGGCTACACCTTC. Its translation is CARTRDRMNGYTF.

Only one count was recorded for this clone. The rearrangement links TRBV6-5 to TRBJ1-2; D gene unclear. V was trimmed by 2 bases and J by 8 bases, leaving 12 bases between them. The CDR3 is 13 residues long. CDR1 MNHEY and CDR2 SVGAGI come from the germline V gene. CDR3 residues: CASSYPGFRGYTF. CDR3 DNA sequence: TGTGCCAGCAGTTACCCAGGATTTCGGGGCTACACCTTC.

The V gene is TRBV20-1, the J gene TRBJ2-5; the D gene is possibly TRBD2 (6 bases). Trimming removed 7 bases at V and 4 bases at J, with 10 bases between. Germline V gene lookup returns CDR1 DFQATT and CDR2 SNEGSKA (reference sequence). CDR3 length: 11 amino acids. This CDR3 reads CSGWGVETQYF. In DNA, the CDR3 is TGCAGTGGGTGGGGGGTAGAGACCCAGTACTTC.

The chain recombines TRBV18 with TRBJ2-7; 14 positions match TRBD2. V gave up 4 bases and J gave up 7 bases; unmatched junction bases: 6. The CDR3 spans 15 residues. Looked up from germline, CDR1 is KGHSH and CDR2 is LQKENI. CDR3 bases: TGTGCCAGCTCACAGACTAGCGGGAGGGCCTGGGAGCAGTACTTC. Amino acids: CASSQTSGRAWEQYF.

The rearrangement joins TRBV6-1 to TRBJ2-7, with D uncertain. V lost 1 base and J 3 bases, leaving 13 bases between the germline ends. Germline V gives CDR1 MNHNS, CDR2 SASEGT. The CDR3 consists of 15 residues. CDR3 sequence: CASSEEWPQSYEQYF. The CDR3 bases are TGTGCCAGCAGTGAAGAATGGCCACAGAGCTACGAGCAGTACTTC.

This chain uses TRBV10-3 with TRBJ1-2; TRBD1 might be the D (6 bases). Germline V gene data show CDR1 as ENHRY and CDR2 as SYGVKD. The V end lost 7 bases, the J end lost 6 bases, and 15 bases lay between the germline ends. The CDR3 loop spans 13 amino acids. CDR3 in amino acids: CAITPQGMDGYTF. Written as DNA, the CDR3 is TGTGCCATCACCCCACAGGGTATGGATGGCTACACCTTC.

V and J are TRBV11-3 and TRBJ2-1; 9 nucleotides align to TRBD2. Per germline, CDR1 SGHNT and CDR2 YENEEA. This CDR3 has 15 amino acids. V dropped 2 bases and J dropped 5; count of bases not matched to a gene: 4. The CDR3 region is CASSLSSGSHNEQFF. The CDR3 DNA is TGTGCCAGCAGCTTAAGTAGCGGGAGCCACAATGAGCAGTTCTTC.

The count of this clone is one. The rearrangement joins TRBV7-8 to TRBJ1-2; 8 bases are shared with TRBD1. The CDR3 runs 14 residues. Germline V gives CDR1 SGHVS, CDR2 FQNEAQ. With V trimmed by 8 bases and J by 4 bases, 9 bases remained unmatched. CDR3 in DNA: TGTGCCAGCTCAGACAGGGGATCCTCCTATGGCTACACCTTC. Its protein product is CASSDRGSSYGYTF.

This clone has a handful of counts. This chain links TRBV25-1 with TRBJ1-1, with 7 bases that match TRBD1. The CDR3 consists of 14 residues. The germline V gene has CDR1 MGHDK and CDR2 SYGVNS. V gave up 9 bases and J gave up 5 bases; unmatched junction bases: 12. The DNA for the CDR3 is TGTGCCAGTCACGAGACAGGGATGGGGACTGAAGCTTTCTTT. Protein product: CASHETGMGTEAFF.

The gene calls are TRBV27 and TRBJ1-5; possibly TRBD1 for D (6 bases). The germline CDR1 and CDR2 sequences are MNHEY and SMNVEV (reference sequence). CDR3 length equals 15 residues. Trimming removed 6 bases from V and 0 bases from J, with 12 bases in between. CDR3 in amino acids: CASSPGHYSNQPQHF. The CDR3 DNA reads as TGTGCCAGCAGCCCGGGACACTATAGCAATCAGCCCCAGCATTTT.

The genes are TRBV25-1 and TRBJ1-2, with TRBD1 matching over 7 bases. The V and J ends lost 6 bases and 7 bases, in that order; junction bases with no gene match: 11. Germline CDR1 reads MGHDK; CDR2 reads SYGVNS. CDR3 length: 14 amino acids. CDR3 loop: CASSIPGGTGGYTF. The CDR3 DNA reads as TGTGCCAGCAGCATCCCAGGGGGAACGGGTGGCTACACCTTC.